A single sample gave rise to the 21 T cell receptor beta chains below, sequenced in a study of cytomegalovirus exposure and HLA in healthy donors. Primers for the PCR totalled 60 Vbeta and 13 Jbeta. The protocol was immunoSEQ multiplex PCR, while the TCRdb copy is restricted to in-frame clones and leaves out a portion. The specimen's table records around 200,000 clones. Specimen: PBMCs. The receptor set was obtained from a woman aged 30 to 39 in good health and CMV-seropositive.

V usage is TRBV2 and J usage is TRBJ2-5; 7 positions agree with TRBD1. Germline-derived CDR1 and CDR2 are SNHLY and FYNNEI. J was trimmed by 5 bases and V by 8 bases; bases with no gene match: 11. CDR3 length: 14 residues. The CDR3 spells CASGRDSGIETQYF. For the CDR3, the DNA is TGTGCCAGCGGAAGGGACAGTGGGATCGAGACCCAGTACTTC.

This sequence joins TRBV19 and TRBJ1-2, with a tentative D call TRBD1 (5 bases). Per germline, CDR1 LNHDA and CDR2 SQIVND (reference sequence). Trimming removed 5 bases from V and 4 bases from J, with 14 bases in between. CDR3 length: 14 residues. For the CDR3, the DNA is TGTGCCAGTAGTCCCCTGGGACTGTTCTATGGCTACACCTTC. Encoded protein: CASSPLGLFYGYTF.

V and J are TRBV30 and TRBJ1-4; weak D call: TRBD1 (6 bases). The germline CDR1 and CDR2 sequences are GTSNPN and SVGIG (reference sequence). The CDR3 runs to 13 residues. V was pared by 2 bases and J by 8 bases, with 12 bases between. CDR3 coding DNA: TGTGCCTGGAGTCCTTCAGGGGCCGAAAAACTGTTTTTT. It yields the protein CAWSPSGAEKLFF.

CDR3 in DNA: TGTGCCAGCAGCTTAGCACAGGGAGCGACCTACGAGCAGTACTTC. Protein: CASSLAQGATYEQYF. The chain has TRBV7-7 and TRBJ2-7; D is perhaps TRBD1 (6 bases). The CDR3 contains 15 residues. The V end was cut by 0 bases, the J end by 2 bases, with 11 bases between. From germline, CDR1 is SSHAT and CDR2 FNYEAQ (reference sequence).

This chain joins TRBV9 and TRBJ2-6, with TRBD2 matching over 12 bases. V lost 0 bases to trimming and J lost 2 bases; unmatched junction nucleotides: 9. From germline, CDR1 is SGDLS and CDR2 YYNGEE. This CDR3 region has 20 residues. The CDR3 region is CASSVALAGGPSAGANVLTF. DNA for the CDR3: TGTGCCAGCAGCGTAGCCCTAGCGGGGGGGCCATCTGCTGGGGCCAACGTCCTGACTTTC. The full variable domain, rest sourced from reference TRBV9 and TRBJ2-6, is DSGVTQTPKHLITATGQRVTLRCSPRSGDLSVYWYQQSLDQGLQFLIQYYNGEERAKGNILERFSAQQFPDLHSELNLSSLELGDSALYFCASSVALAGGPSAGANVLTFGAGSRLTVL.

The chain carries TRBV6-5 and TRBJ1-2, with TRBD1 as a possible D gene (5 bases). Germline CDR1 and CDR2: MNHEY and SVGAGI. The CDR3 has 14 residues. V was cut by 7 bases and J by 5 bases, with 17 bases left in between. This CDR3 is CASTQWQGGYGYTF. In DNA, the CDR3 is TGTGCCAGCACCCAATGGCAGGGAGGATATGGCTACACCTTC.

V and J are TRBV5-6 and TRBJ2-7; a weak D match, TRBD1 (6 bases). V was trimmed by 4 bases and J by 0 bases, leaving 8 bases between them. Per the germline V gene, CDR1 is SGHDT and CDR2 is YYEEEE. CDR3 length: 13 residues. The CDR3 nucleotides read TGTGCCAGCAGCCGACAGGTCTCCTACGAGCAGTACTTC. Translated, it gives CASSRQVSYEQYF.

The J gene is TRBJ2-1, the V gene TRBV19; weak D call: TRBD1 (6 bases). The CDR3 totals 14 residues. Trimming removed 7 bases at V and 2 bases at J, with 12 bases between. Germline V CDR1 and CDR2: LNHDA, SQIVND (reference sequence). CDR3: CASTTGTTYNEQFF. The CDR3 nucleotides read TGTGCCAGTACCACAGGGACCACCTACAATGAGCAGTTCTTC.

The CDR3 DNA reads TGTGCCAGCAGCAGGACAGGGGATAATTCACCCCTCCACTTT. Translated, it gives CASSRTGDNSPLHF. The rearrangement joins TRBV7-6 to TRBJ1-6, with 9 positions matching TRBD1. Looked up from germline, CDR1 is SGHVS and CDR2 is FNYEAQ. After removal of 5 bases from V and 5 bases from J, the junction contained 1 base not matched to a gene. The CDR3 length is 14 residues.

V and J are TRBV4-2 and TRBJ2-3, with 9 bases lining up with TRBD2. V was clipped by 0 bases and J by 4 bases; unmatched bases: 2. Germline V gene data show CDR1 as LGHNA and CDR2 as YNFKEQ. The CDR3 is 15 residues long. The CDR3 DNA sequence: TGTGCCAGCAGCCAAGAGCGGGGGGGCCCAGATACGCAGTATTTT. Its protein product is CASSQERGGPDTQYF.

As DNA, the CDR3 is TGTGCCAGCAGATACAGCGGGGGGGCTCTAATTACGCAGTATTTT. Its protein product is CASRYSGGALITQYF. This sequence joins TRBV7-2 and TRBJ2-3; TRBD2 agrees at 10 bases. CDR1 SGHTA and CDR2 FQGNSA come from the germline V gene. V lost 6 bases and J lost 8; bases outside the gene matches: 11. CDR3 length equals 15 residues.

The chain links TRBV15 to TRBJ2-5; 7 nucleotides align to TRBD2. Unmatched junction bases numbered 2, after V lost 1 base and J lost 3 bases. This CDR3 has 14 amino acids. Germline V CDR1 and CDR2: LNHNV, YYDKDF (reference sequence). The CDR3 coding sequence is TGTGCCACCAGCAGAGTTCTAGCGGAAGAGACCCAGTACTTC. Protein: CATSRVLAEETQYF. Together with reference TRBV15 and TRBJ2-5, the CDR3 gives the full variable domain: DAMVIQNPRYQVTQFGKPVTLSCSQTLNHNVMYWYQQKSSQAPKLLFHYYDKDFNNEADTPDNFQSRRPNTSFCFLDIRSPGLGDTAMYLCATSRVLAEETQYFGPGTRLLVL.

As to this clone: Other nucleotide sequences from this sample produce the same CDR3. V is TRBV20-1 and J is TRBJ2-1; D not resolved. Germline assignment: CDR1 DFQATT and CDR2 SNEGSKA (reference sequence). The V end lost 6 bases, the J end lost 7 bases, and 10 bases lay between the germline ends. The CDR3 has 11 amino acids. The CDR3 region is CSARRLNEQFF. In DNA, the CDR3 is TGCAGTGCCCGCAGACTGAATGAGCAGTTCTTC.

The chain couples TRBV27 to TRBJ1-6; 10 bases map to TRBD1. Germline CDR1 MNHEY, CDR2 SMNVEV (reference sequence). V shed 5 bases and J 10 bases; nucleotides not matched to a gene: 8. The CDR3 length is 15 residues. The chain's CDR3 is CASSQSGTGASPLHF. As DNA, the CDR3 is TGTGCCAGCAGTCAGTCCGGGACAGGGGCCTCACCCCTCCACTTT.

The genes are TRBV5-1 and TRBJ1-2; D possibly corresponds to TRBD1 (5 bases). V lost 3 bases, J lost 2 bases, and 11 bases lay in between. CDR3 length: 14 residues. The germline V gene has CDR1 SGHRS and CDR2 YFSETQ. CDR3 in DNA: TGCGCCAGCAGCTCGGGGGGTTCGAACTATGGCTACACCTTC. As protein: CASSSGGSNYGYTF.

The CDR3 loop is CASSLSSGAAYEQYF. In nucleotides, the CDR3 is TGTGCCAGCAGCTTATCATCAGGGGCGGCCTACGAGCAGTACTTC. V usage is TRBV7-7 and J usage is TRBJ2-7; D is perhaps TRBD1 (6 bases). Germline-derived CDR1 and CDR2 are SSHAT and FNYEAQ (reference sequence). The CDR3 sequence is 15 residues long. Trimming shortened V by 2 bases and J by 2 bases, and 13 bases separated the two germline ends.

The J gene is TRBJ2-5, the V gene TRBV7-2; no definite D call. The better agreement between TRBJ2-7 and the DNA end casts doubt on the J call. Germline CDR1 is SGHTA and CDR2 is FQGNSA. CDR3 length: 12 amino acids. This chain's CDR3 is CASSLARHEQYF. In DNA, the CDR3 is TGTGCCAGCAGCTTAGCGAGACACGAGCAGTACTTC.

The chain links TRBV12-5 to TRBJ2-7, with 12 nucleotides matching TRBD1. J gave up 3 bases and V 5 bases, and 5 bases lay outside the gene matches. Germline-derived CDR1 and CDR2 are LGHNT and FRNRAP. The CDR3 is 15 amino acids. The CDR3 is CASGVGQGANYEQYF. CDR3 DNA sequence: TGTGCTAGTGGTGTGGGACAGGGGGCAAACTACGAGCAGTACTTC.

This chain joins TRBV27 and TRBJ1-6; D gene uncertain. The CDR3 is made up of 15 amino acids. Germline V gene sequence: CDR1 MNHEY, CDR2 SMNVEV (reference sequence). The germline V and J ends were trimmed by 8 bases and 6 bases, with 17 bases remaining between them. CDR3 sequence (DNA): TGTGCCAGCGCCTGGAGTTACTCGTCTAATTCACCCCTCCACTTT. This gives the protein CASAWSYSSNSPLHF.

V and J are TRBV6-4 and TRBJ1-2; D perhaps matches TRBD1 (6 bases). V gave up 0 bases and J gave up 8 bases, with 16 bases separating them. The CDR3 consists of 15 residues. Germline V CDR1 and CDR2: MRHNA, SNTAGT. CDR3 sequence (DNA): TGTGCCAGCAGTGACTCGCCGGACAGCTCTGTCGGCTACACCTTC. It is translated as CASSDSPDSSVGYTF.

The chain has TRBV5-1 and TRBJ2-5; 7 bases align to TRBD2. J gave up 1 base and V 4 bases, and 7 bases lay outside the gene matches. The CDR3 is 15 amino acids. Germline CDR1 SGHRS, CDR2 YFSETQ. CDR3 sequence reads: CASSPHLAAQETQYF. The CDR3 region has the DNA TGCGCCAGCAGCCCTCATCTAGCGGCCCAAGAGACCCAGTACTTC.